This T cell receptor (beta chain) is drawn from a study of T cell repertoires in cytomegalovirus infection (dated by TCRdb to about 2019). Background for the entire study: Alongside well-studied HLA-B-restricted epitopes, the peptide stimulations were aimed at recently identified HLA-C-restricted CMV epitopes, whose presentation resists viral immunomodulation. The HLA type of each donor mattered for the analysis, because public TCR beta signatures pointed to carriage of CMV infection along with the matching HLA type.

The cysteine opens and the phenylalanine closes a CDR3 of 13 amino acids. Kept here is only the CDR3 DNA, which spans 39 bases and is read in frame from base 1. V lost 7 bases and J lost 4 bases; the stretch between them is 13 bases long. This clonotype has a handful of counts. The antigen it binds to is not known. No base-level quality is on record; no much larger clone is a single base apart. TCRdb names Illumina HiSeq 1500 as the instrument used. Clones were called with MiXCR by TCRdb after fastp trimmed the public reads at Q25, and only in-frame beta chains were retained. CDR3 protein duplicates are merged, each entry listing the most common genes and DNA. The sample table contains 900,000 to 950,000 distinct CDR3 sequences; only one count was recorded for approximately 31% of them. The ten most abundant clones make up around an eighth of the sample. The treatment or condition label here, explained by the study, means: in vitro stimulation with specific CMV peptide epitopes to enrich CMV-specific T cells.

Paper-wide results and their limitations: In the ex vivo response, HLA-C-restricted CMV-specific TCR beta clonotypes were dominant, and in two of eight donors the single most frequent clonotype came from this HLA-C-restricted group. In both this cohort and an independent cohort of several hundred donors, the cumulative frequency of public TCR beta family members distinguished carriers of CMV infection plus the relevant HLA type.

The material was cultured CD8+ T cells from PBMCs, obtained from culture after CMV antigen stimulation. The rearranged chain carries TRBV12-3 or TRBV12-4 and TRBJ1-2, with the D gene call left open. The clonotype was recovered from a human donor in good health (CMV status not recorded). Some clones in this sample may be carry-over from other donors' samples. The DNA sequence follows: TGTGCCAGCACCTTTAACCGAGTCTATGGCTACACCTTC. Protein translation: CASTFNRVYGYTF.